The 20 T cell receptor beta chains reported below all come from one sample, sequenced in a study of cytomegalovirus exposure and HLA in healthy donors. 13 Jbeta primers and 60 Vbeta primers were used for the PCR. Sequencing was performed with immunoSEQ multiplex PCR; in TCRdb, only in-frame clones are kept and a portion is missing. This table has some 140,000 clones, roughly four fifths appearing once. The source material was PBMCs. These TCRs come from a woman aged 40-49 years in good health and CMV-seronegative.

The CDR3, as DNA: TGTGCCAGCAGTGGGGACAAGACAGATACGCAGTATTTT. It codes for CASSGDKTDTQYF. This chain connects TRBV9 to TRBJ2-3, with D possibly TRBD1 on 6 matching bases. CDR3 length: 13 residues. From germline, CDR1 is SGDLS and CDR2 YYNGEE. V gave up 5 bases and J gave up 3 bases, with 10 bases separating them.

The chain links TRBV7-6 to TRBJ1-1, with 10 bases aligning to TRBD1. This CDR3 has 13 amino acids. The V gene end was trimmed by 3 bases and the J gene end by 5 bases; junction bases not matched to a gene: 0. The germline gives CDR1 SGHVS, CDR2 FNYEAQ. The CDR3 DNA reads TGTGCCAGCAGCTTGGGACAGGGGACTGAAGCTTTCTTT. Amino acid sequence: CASSLGQGTEAFF.

This clone showed up just a few times. The junction does not match germline at one end; this may be a read error. This rearrangement joins TRBV4-1 to TRBJ1-1; 7 bases are a match to TRBD1. Germline CDR1 and CDR2: MGHRA and YSYEKL. There are 15 residues in the CDR3. This CDR3 is CASSQGQVANTEAFF. CDR3 coding DNA: TGCGCCAGTAGCCAAGGACAGGTGGCGAACACTGAAGCTTTCTTT.

J is TRBJ2-2 and V is TRBV23-1; D is ambiguous. TRBV23-1 is recorded as an ORF, its role being uncertain. Between the trimmed V and J ends, which lost 11 bases and 5 bases, there was a span of 9 bases. The CDR3 is 11 amino acids. CDR3: CAREWTGELFF. The CDR3 region has the DNA TGCGCCCGCGAATGGACCGGGGAGCTGTTTTTT.

This clone came up a few times. The chain is built from TRBV2 and TRBJ1-4; TRBD1 aligns across 7 bases. Germline V gene lookup returns CDR1 SNHLY and CDR2 FYNNEI. V was clipped by 3 bases and J by 5 bases; unmatched bases: 24. The CDR3 runs 21 residues. This chain's CDR3 is CASSDSLAVIRQGGINEKLFF. CDR3 sequence (DNA): TGTGCCAGCAGTGATTCTTTGGCGGTGATTCGCCAAGGGGGCATAAATGAAAAACTGTTTTTT. Drawing the rest from reference TRBV2 and TRBJ1-4, the complete variable domain is EPEVTQTPSHQVTQMGQEVILRCVPISNHLYFYWYRQILGQKVEFLVSFYNNEISEKSEIFDDQFSVERPDGSNFTLKIRSTKLEDSAMYFCASSDSLAVIRQGGINEKLFFGSGTQLSVL.

V is TRBV7-2 and J is TRBJ2-6, with 8 bases aligning to TRBD2. Germline V gene data show CDR1 as SGHTA and CDR2 as FQGNSA. The junction had 12 bases not matched to a gene; V was cut back by 5 bases and J by 0 bases. This CDR3 is 19 amino acids long. The CDR3 sequence: CASSPEGGGYSSGANVLTF. CDR3 nucleotides: TGTGCCAGCAGCCCAGAAGGCGGGGGGTATAGCTCTGGGGCCAACGTCCTGACTTTC.

This chain joins TRBV2 and TRBJ1-1; D is undetermined. Germline-derived CDR1 and CDR2 are SNHLY and FYNNEI. CDR3 length: 13 residues. V lost 10 bases and J lost 1, with 13 bases in between. CDR3 residues: CATSMGRNTEAFF. The DNA of the CDR3 is TGTGCCACCTCCATGGGGAGGAACACTGAAGCTTTCTTT.

The gene calls are TRBV4-2 and TRBJ1-1, with D tentatively TRBD1 (5 bases). The CDR3 runs to 15 residues. CDR1 is LGHNA, CDR2 YNFKEQ, per germline. With 5 bases removed from V and 0 bases from J, the gap between germline ends came to 13 bases. DNA of the CDR3: TGTGCCAGCAGCTATGCCGGGACTTTGAACACTGAAGCTTTCTTT. Translating it yields CASSYAGTLNTEAFF.

This CDR3 reads CASSQSGQGRTEAFF. CDR3 nucleotide sequence: TGTGCCAGCAGTCAATCCGGACAGGGGAGGACTGAAGCTTTCTTT. The chain uses TRBV28 and TRBJ1-1, with 9 positions matching TRBD1. The CDR3 is made up of 15 amino acids. The ends lost 5 bases at V and 5 bases at J; junction bases unmatched: 9. Germline lookup yields CDR1 MDHEN and CDR2 SYDVKM.

The J gene is TRBJ2-7, the V gene TRBV7-3; D is uncertain. V lost 4 bases to trimming and J lost 3 bases, with 16 bases between them. CDR1 is SGHTA, CDR2 FQGTGA, per germline. The CDR3 loop spans 15 amino acids. CDR3 nucleotides: TGTGCCAGCAGCTCCCTCTGGGCAGGCCTCTACGAGCAGTACGTC. As protein: CASSSLWAGLYEQYV.

The rearrangement links TRBV29-1 to TRBJ2-3, with TRBD2 matching 8 bases. Looked up from germline, CDR1 is SQVTM and CDR2 is ANQGSEA. This CDR3 spans 16 amino acids. Trimming at V came to 0 bases and at J to 0 bases, leaving 5 bases not matched to a gene. This CDR3 reads CSVEDLGLASTDTQYF. For the CDR3, the DNA is TGCAGCGTTGAAGATCTAGGACTAGCCAGCACAGATACGCAGTATTTT.

This clone was observed once. The V gene is TRBV10-3, the J gene TRBJ1-2; 7 bases are a match to TRBD1. Germline loops: CDR1 ENHRY, CDR2 SYGVKD. CDR3 length: 13 residues. V was pared by 6 bases and J by 4 bases, with 5 bases of the junction left unmatched. CDR3 in amino acids: CAIRLSGGYGYTF. The DNA of the CDR3 is TGTGCCATCAGGCTCTCAGGGGGCTATGGCTACACCTTC.

The chain carries TRBV28 and TRBJ2-3; a possible D gene is TRBD1 (6 bases). The CDR3 totals 15 residues. With 2 bases removed from V and 7 bases from J, the gap between germline ends came to 16 bases. CDR1 MDHEN and CDR2 SYDVKM come from the germline V gene. Here the CDR3 DNA reads TGTGCCAGCAGTTTAATGGGGACACGGAGTTATACGCAGTATTTT. Protein: CASSLMGTRSYTQYF.

This clone has a count of ten or more. The V gene is TRBV4-2, the J gene TRBJ2-6; D is uncertain. Germline V lookup: CDR1 LGHNA, CDR2 YNFKEQ. Trimming cost V 0 bases and J 0 bases, with 6 bases left between them. The CDR3 runs to 16 residues. The CDR3 region is CASSQDQASGANVLTF. The CDR3 nucleotides are TGTGCCAGCAGCCAAGATCAGGCCTCTGGGGCCAACGTCCTGACTTTC.

The V call is TRBV2, the J call TRBJ1-6; tentative D call: TRBD1 (5 bases). Germline lookup yields CDR1 SNHLY and CDR2 FYNNEI. The CDR3 runs 16 residues. V was pared by 2 bases and J by 7 bases, with 15 bases between. The DNA for the CDR3 is TGTGCCAGCAGTGAATTTGGGGGGGAAAACAATTCACCCCTCCACTTT. It is translated as CASSEFGGENNSPLHF.

The chain is built from TRBV7-8 and TRBJ2-5; TRBD1 might be the D (8 bases). Trimming left V 4 bases short and J 7 bases short, with 25 bases between. The CDR3 sequence is 17 residues long. CDR1 SGHVS and CDR2 FQNEAQ come from the germline V gene. The CDR3 here is CASSSGYGGRQGMTQYF. The CDR3 nucleotides are TGTGCCAGCAGCTCCGGGTACGGGGGGCGACAGGGGATGACCCAGTACTTC. Complete variable domain (other parts from reference TRBV7-8 and TRBJ2-5): GAGVSQSPRYKVAKRGQDVALRCDPISGHVSLFWYQQALGQGPEFLTYFQNEAQLDKSGLPSDRFFAERPEGSVSTLKIQRTQQEDSAVYLCASSSGYGGRQGMTQYFGPGTRLLVL.

V is TRBV4-1 and J is TRBJ2-2; 7 nucleotides match TRBD2. CDR1 is MGHRA, CDR2 YSYEKL, per germline. V lost 5 bases to trimming and J lost 6 bases; unmatched junction nucleotides: 9. CDR3 length: 15 amino acids. CDR3 sequence: CASSSLGGRSGELFF. Written as DNA, the CDR3 is TGCGCCAGCAGCTCCCTGGGGGGGAGATCCGGGGAGCTGTTTTTT.

A note on this clone: At the DNA level, this CDR3 is encoded by other sequences in the same sample as well. The rearrangement links TRBV9 to TRBJ1-1; the D is unclear. The ends were cut back, 0 bases at V and 4 bases at J, with 10 bases in the middle. The CDR3 totals 14 residues. Per germline, CDR1 SGDLS and CDR2 YYNGEE. The CDR3 nucleotides are TGTGCCAGCAGCGTAGGAGGAGTAGGCACTGAAGCTTTCTTT. This sequence encodes CASSVGGVGTEAFF. Filled out from reference TRBV9 and TRBJ1-1, the complete variable domain reads DSGVTQTPKHLITATGQRVTLRCSPRSGDLSVYWYQQSLDQGLQFLIQYYNGEERAKGNILERFSAQQFPDLHSELNLSSLELGDSALYFCASSVGGVGTEAFFGQGTRLTVV.

A few counts support this clone. The chain combines TRBV5-1 with TRBJ2-1; 7 positions match TRBD2. CDR1 and CDR2 from the germline V gene are SGHRS and YFSETQ. J was trimmed by 8 bases and V by 2 bases; bases with no gene match: 13. The CDR3 runs to 16 residues. CDR3 sequence: CASSLISGDSIDEQFF. CDR3 DNA sequence: TGCGCCAGCAGCTTAATCAGCGGGGATTCCATCGATGAGCAGTTCTTC.

J is TRBJ1-5 and V is TRBV9, with TRBD1 matching over 9 bases. There are 15 residues in the CDR3. The germline V gene has CDR1 SGDLS and CDR2 YYNGEE. The junction had 3 bases not matched to a gene; V was cut back by 2 bases and J by 3 bases. DNA for the CDR3: TGTGCCAGCAGCGTGGGGACAGGGTTCAATCAGCCCCAGCATTTT. It yields the protein CASSVGTGFNQPQHF.